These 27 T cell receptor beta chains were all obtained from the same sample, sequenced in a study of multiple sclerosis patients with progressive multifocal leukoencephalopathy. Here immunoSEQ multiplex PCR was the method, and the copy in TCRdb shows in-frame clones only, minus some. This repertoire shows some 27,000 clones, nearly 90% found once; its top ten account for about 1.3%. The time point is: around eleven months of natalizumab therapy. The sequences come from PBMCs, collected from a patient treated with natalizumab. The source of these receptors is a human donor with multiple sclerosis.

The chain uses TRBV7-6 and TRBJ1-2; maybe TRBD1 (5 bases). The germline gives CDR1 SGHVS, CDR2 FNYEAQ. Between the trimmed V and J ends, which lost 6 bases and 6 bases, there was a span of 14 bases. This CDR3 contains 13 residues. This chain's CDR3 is CASSLGGTDGYTF. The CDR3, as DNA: TGTGCCAGCAGTTTGGGGGGTACGGATGGCTACACCTTC.

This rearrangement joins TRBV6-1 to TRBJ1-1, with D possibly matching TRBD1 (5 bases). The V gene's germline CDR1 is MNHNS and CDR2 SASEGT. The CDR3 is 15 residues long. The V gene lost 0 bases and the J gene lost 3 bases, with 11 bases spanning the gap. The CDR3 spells CASSEAQEGHTEAFF. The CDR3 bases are TGTGCCAGCAGTGAAGCGCAAGAGGGGCACACTGAAGCTTTCTTT.

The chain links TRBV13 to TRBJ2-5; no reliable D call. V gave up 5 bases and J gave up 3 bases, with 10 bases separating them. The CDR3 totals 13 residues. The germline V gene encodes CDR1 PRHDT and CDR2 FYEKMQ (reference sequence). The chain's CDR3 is CASSPRQEETQYF. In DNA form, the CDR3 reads TGTGCCAGCAGCCCCCGACAAGAAGAGACCCAGTACTTC.

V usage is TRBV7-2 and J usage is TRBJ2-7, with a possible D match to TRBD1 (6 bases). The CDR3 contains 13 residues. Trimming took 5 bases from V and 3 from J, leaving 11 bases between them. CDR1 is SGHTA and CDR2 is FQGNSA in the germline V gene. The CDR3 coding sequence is TGTGCCAGCAGCCCAGGGGTTTACTACGAGCAGTACTTC. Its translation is CASSPGVYYEQYF.

The CDR3 loop reads CASSLRSGGTEETQYF. CDR3 coding DNA: TGTGCCAGCAGCTTACGGTCGGGGGGAACGGAAGAGACCCAGTACTTC. The chain is built from TRBV13 and TRBJ2-5; TRBD2 agrees at 7 bases. Per germline, CDR1 PRHDT and CDR2 FYEKMQ (reference sequence). After removal of 2 bases from V and 3 bases from J, the junction contained 9 bases not matched to a gene. The CDR3 sequence is 16 residues long.

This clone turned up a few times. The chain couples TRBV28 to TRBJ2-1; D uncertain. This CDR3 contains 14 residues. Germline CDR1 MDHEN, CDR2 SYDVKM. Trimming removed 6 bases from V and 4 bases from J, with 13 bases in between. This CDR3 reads CASSQRTEYNEQFF. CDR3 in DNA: TGTGCCAGCAGCCAACGGACGGAATACAATGAGCAGTTCTTC.

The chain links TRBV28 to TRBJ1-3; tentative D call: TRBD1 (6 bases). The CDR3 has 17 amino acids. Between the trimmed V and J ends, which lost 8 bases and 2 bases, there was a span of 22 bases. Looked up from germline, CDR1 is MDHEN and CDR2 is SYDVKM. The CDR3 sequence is CASLSWEGTRTGNTIYF. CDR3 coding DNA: TGTGCCAGCCTCTCATGGGAGGGGACAAGAACTGGAAACACCATATATTTT. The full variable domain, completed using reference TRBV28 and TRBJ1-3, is DVKVTQSSRYLVKRTGEKVFLECVQDMDHENMFWYRQDPGLGLRLIYFSYDVKMKEKGDIPEGYSVSREKKERFSLILESASTNQTSMYLCASLSWEGTRTGNTIYFGEGSWLTVV.

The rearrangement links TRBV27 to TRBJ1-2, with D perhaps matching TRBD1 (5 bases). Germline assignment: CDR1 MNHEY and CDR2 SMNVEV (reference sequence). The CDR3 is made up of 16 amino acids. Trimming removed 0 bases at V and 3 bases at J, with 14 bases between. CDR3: CASSLSYGEGYYGYTF. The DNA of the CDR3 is TGTGCCAGCAGTTTATCGTATGGTGAGGGGTACTATGGCTACACCTTC.

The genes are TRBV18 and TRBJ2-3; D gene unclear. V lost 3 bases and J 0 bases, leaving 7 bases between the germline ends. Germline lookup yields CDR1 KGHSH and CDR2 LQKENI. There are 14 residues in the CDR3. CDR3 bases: TGTGCCAGCTCACCTCTGCTGAGCACAGATACGCAGTATTTT. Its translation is CASSPLLSTDTQYF. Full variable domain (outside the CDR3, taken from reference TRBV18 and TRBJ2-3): NAGVMQNPRHLVRRRGQEARLRCSPMKGHSHVYWYRQLPEEGLKFMVYLQKENIIDESGMPKERFSAEFPKEGPSILRIQQVVRGDSAAYFCASSPLLSTDTQYFGPGTRLTVL.

DNA for the CDR3: TGTGCCAGCAGTTACTGGGACAGGCCCAACACTGAAGCTTTCTTT. Its protein product is CASSYWDRPNTEAFF. The J gene is TRBJ1-1, the V gene TRBV6-5, with 8 bases matching TRBD1. The CDR3 contains 15 residues. CDR1 is MNHEY, CDR2 SVGAGI, per germline. V was pared by 1 base and J by 2 bases, with 3 bases of the junction left unmatched.

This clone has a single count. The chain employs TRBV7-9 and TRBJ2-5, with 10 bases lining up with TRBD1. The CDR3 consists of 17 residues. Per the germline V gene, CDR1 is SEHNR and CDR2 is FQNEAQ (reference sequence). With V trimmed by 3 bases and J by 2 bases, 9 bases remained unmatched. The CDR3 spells CASSFPGTGEGQETQYF. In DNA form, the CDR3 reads TGTGCCAGCAGCTTCCCCGGGACAGGGGAGGGACAAGAGACCCAGTACTTC. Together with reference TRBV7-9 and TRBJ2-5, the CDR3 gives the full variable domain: DTGVSQNPRHKITKRGQNVTFRCDPISEHNRLYWYRQTLGQGPEFLTYFQNEAQLEKSRLLSDRFSAERPKGSFSTLEIQRTEQGDSAMYLCASSFPGTGEGQETQYFGPGTRLLVL.

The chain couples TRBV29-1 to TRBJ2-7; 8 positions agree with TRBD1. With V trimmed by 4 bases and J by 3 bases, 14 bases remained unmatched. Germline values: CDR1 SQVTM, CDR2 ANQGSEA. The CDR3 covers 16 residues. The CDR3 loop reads CSVANRDRPLDYEQYF. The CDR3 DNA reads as TGCAGCGTTGCCAACCGGGACAGGCCTTTAGACTACGAGCAGTACTTC.

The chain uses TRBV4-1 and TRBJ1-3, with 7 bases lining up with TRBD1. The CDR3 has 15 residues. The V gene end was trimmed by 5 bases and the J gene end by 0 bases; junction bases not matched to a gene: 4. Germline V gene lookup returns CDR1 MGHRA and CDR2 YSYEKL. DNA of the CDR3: TGCGCCAGCAGCGGAACAGGGGTCTCTGGAAACACCATATATTTT. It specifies CASSGTGVSGNTIYF.

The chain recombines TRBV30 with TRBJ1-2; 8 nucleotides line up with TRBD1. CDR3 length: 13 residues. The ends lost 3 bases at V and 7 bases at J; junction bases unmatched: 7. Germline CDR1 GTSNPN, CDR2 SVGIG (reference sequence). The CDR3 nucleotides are TGTGCCTGGAGGCCCCCGGGACAGGTTGGCTACACCTTC. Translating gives CAWRPPGQVGYTF.

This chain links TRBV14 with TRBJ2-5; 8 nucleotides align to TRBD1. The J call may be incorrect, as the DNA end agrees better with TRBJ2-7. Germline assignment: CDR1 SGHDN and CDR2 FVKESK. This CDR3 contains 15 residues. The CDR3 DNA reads TGTGCCAGCAGCCAAGGGGACAGGCCATCCTACGAGCAGTACTTC. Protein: CASSQGDRPSYEQYF.

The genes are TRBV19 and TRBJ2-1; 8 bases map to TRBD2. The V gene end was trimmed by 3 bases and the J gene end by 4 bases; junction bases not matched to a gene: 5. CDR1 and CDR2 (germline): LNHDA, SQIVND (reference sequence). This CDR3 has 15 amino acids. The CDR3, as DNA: TGTGCCAGTAGTATCGGAGCGGGGGTTTACAATGAGCAGTTCTTC. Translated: CASSIGAGVYNEQFF.

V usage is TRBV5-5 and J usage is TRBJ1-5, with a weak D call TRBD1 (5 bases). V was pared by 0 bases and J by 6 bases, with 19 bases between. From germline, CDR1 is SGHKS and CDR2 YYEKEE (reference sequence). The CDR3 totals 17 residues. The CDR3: CASSLGEGLWGSQPQHF. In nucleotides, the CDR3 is TGTGCCAGCAGCTTGGGAGAGGGTCTATGGGGGAGTCAGCCCCAGCATTTT.

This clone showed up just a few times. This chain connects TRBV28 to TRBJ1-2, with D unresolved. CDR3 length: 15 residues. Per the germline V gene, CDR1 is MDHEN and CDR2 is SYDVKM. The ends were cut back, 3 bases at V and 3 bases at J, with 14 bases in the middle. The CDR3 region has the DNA TGTGCCAGCAGTTTGGGCCATATGGACCACTATGGCTACACCTTC. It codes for CASSLGHMDHYGYTF.

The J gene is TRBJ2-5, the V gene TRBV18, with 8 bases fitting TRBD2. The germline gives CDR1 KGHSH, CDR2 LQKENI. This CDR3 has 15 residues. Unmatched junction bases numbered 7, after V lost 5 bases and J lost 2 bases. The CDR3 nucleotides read TGTGCCAGCTCATCGCCGGGGGGGCCACAAGAGACCCAGTACTTC. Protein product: CASSSPGGPQETQYF.

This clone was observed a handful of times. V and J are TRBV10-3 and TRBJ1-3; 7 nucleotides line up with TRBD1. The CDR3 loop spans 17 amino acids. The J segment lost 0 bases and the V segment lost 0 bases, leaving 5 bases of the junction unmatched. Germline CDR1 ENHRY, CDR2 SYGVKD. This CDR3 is CAISESGGQYSGNTIYF. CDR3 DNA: TGTGCCATCAGTGAGTCGGGGGGACAGTACTCTGGAAACACCATATATTTT.

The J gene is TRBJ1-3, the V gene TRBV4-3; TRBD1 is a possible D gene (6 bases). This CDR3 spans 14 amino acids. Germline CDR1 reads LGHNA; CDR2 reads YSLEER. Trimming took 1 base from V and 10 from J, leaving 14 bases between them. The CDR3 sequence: CASSQVQGLATIYF. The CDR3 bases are TGCGCCAGCAGCCAAGTTCAGGGGCTGGCGACCATATATTTT.

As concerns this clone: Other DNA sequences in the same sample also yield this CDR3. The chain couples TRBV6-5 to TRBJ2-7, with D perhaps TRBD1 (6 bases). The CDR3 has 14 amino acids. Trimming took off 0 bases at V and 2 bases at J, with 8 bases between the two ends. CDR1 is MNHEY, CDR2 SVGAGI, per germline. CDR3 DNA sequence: TGTGCCAGCAGTTACTCCACAGGGCCCTACGAGCAGTACTTC. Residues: CASSYSTGPYEQYF.

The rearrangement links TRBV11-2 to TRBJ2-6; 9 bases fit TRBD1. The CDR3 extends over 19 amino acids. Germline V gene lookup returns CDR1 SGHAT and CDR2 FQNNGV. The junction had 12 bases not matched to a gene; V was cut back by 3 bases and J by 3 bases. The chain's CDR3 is CASSFFGQGLTRGANVLTF. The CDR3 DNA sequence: TGTGCCAGCAGCTTCTTCGGACAGGGGCTGACTCGTGGGGCCAACGTCCTGACTTTC.

The CDR3 loop is CASSLEETQYF. The CDR3 DNA sequence: TGCGCCAGCAGCTTGGAAGAGACCCAGTACTTC. The chain links TRBV5-1 to TRBJ2-5; no definite D call. Germline CDR1 and CDR2: SGHRS and YFSETQ. This CDR3 spans 11 amino acids. V lost 0 bases, J lost 3 bases, and 0 bases lay in between.

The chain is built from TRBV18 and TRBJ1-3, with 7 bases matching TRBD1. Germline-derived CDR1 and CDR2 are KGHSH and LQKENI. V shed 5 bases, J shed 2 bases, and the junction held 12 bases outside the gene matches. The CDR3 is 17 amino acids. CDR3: CASSTITNTGAGNTIYF. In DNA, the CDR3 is TGTGCCAGCTCAACTATTACGAACACAGGGGCTGGAAACACCATATATTTT.

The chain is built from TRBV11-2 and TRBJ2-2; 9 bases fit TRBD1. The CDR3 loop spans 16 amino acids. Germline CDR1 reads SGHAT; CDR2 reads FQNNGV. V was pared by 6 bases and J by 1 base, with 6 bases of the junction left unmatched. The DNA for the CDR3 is TGTGCCAGCAGACACGACAGGGGGGTGAACACCGGGGAGCTGTTTTTT. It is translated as CASRHDRGVNTGELFF.

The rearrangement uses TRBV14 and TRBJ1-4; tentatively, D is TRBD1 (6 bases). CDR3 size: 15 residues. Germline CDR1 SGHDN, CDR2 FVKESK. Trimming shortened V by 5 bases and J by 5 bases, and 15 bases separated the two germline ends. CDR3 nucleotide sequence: TGTGCCAGCAGCTTCTCCGGGACACGGAATGAAAAACTGTTTTTT. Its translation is CASSFSGTRNEKLFF.